This T cell receptor (beta chain) came from a study of blood T cells in healthy people across ages. Notes on the study in general: The unsorted PBMCs prevented any conclusive comparison of naive versus antigen-experienced cells.

CDR1 is MNHEY and CDR2 is SVGEGT in the germline V gene. The CDR3 extends over 16 amino acids. V shed 5 bases and J 0 bases; nucleotides not matched to a gene: 5. This clonotype was detected a few times. The antigen remains undetermined. Primed by a sample-barcoded 5' primer and a J-beta primer mix, a second PCR proceeded for roughly 6 to 12 cycles. TCRdb independently ran MiXCR on the 5' RACE reads; one entry per CDR3 protein. The sample contains around 600,000 distinct CDR3 sequences, 47% of which appear only once. The material sequenced was blood. This TCR was sampled from a man at least 80 years old in good health. The chain has TRBV6-2 or TRBV6-3 and TRBJ2-3; 10 nucleotides line up with TRBD2. The DNA of the CDR3 is TGTGCCAGCAGTCTTGGACTAGCGGTTAGCACAGATACGCAGTATTTT. Translated, it gives CASSLGLAVSTDTQYF.